Listed here are 16 T cell receptor beta chains from one sample, sequenced in a study of shared clonotypes between healthy human individuals (TCRdb year 2020). Library preparation was by the immunoSEQ multiplex PCR assay. The table comes from immuneACCESS by way of TCRdb, which keeps in-frame sequences with V and J called. Part of the clones is missing from these tables; in studies checked, under half for an unresolved V gene and the rest for unknown reasons. In all, the sample holds roughly 2,300,000 clones, and 92% of those were seen once. The ten biggest clones cover 0.37% of the sample. The specimen sequenced was naive CD4+ T cells from PBMCs. The meaning of the sample's cell subset or site label: CD45RA+ positively selected. All receptors derive from a man aged 18 to 29 in good health. Some clones in this sample may be carry-over from other donors' samples.

DNA for the CDR3: TGTGCCAGTACCCAAGACTTCTTCAGGAGCAATCAGCCCCAGCATTTT. Translated: CASTQDFFRSNQPQHF. This chain joins TRBV19 and TRBJ1-5; no reliable D call. Germline V CDR1 and CDR2: LNHDA, SQIVND (reference sequence). The V end lost 7 bases, the J end lost 1 base, and 17 bases lay between the germline ends. This CDR3 has 16 residues.

This chain uses TRBV29-1 with TRBJ2-7; 7 bases line up with TRBD1. Unmatched junction bases numbered 5, after V lost 5 bases and J lost 1 base. The CDR3 covers 13 residues. CDR1 and CDR2 from the germline V gene are SQVTM and ANQGSEA. This chain's CDR3 is CSVLSGGSYEQYF. The CDR3 DNA sequence: TGCAGCGTTCTATCAGGGGGATCCTACGAGCAGTACTTC.

The chain is built from TRBV10-3 and TRBJ2-5; the D call may be TRBD1 or TRBD2 (6 bases each). The germline gives CDR1 ENHRY, CDR2 SYGVKD. The V and J ends lost 3 bases and 4 bases respectively, with 21 bases between them. This CDR3 is 17 amino acids long. This CDR3 reads CAISDGGGRVGGETQYF. CDR3 DNA: TGTGCCATCAGTGATGGAGGGGGGAGAGTTGGAGGAGAGACCCAGTACTTC.

As for this clone: Other DNA variants within this sample encode the same CDR3. The gene calls are TRBV7-9 and TRBJ2-7; D is undetermined. The CDR3 totals 12 residues. Trimming pared 2 bases from V and 5 bases from J, leaving 7 bases between. Germline assignment: CDR1 SEHNR and CDR2 FQNEAQ (reference sequence). CDR3: CASSLKGNEQYF. Written as DNA, the CDR3 is TGTGCCAGCAGCTTAAAGGGTAACGAGCAGTACTTC.

The chain links TRBV11-2 to TRBJ2-5; 7 bases match TRBD1. With V trimmed by 2 bases and J by 5 bases, 5 bases remained unmatched. CDR1 and CDR2 from the germline V gene are SGHAT and FQNNGV. This CDR3 contains 14 residues. For the CDR3, the DNA is TGTGCCAGCAGCTTAAGGGGGCTTTGGGAGACCCAGTACTTC. Translating gives CASSLRGLWETQYF.

The chain uses TRBV27 and TRBJ1-4; D gene unclear. V lost 5 bases, J lost 1 base, and 14 bases lay in between. Germline CDR1 MNHEY, CDR2 SMNVEV (reference sequence). There are 16 residues in the CDR3. This CDR3 reads CASSPRAVGTNEKLFF. In nucleotides, the CDR3 is TGTGCCAGCAGTCCGAGGGCCGTGGGAACTAATGAAAAACTGTTTTTT.

The chain has TRBV5-1 and TRBJ2-1; D gene unclear. Germline assignment: CDR1 SGHRS and CDR2 YFSETQ. CDR3 length: 12 residues. V shed 0 bases and J shed 7 bases, with 5 bases lying between them. In nucleotides, the CDR3 is TGCGCCAGCAGCTTGGTTACAAATGAGCAGTTCTTC. Its protein product is CASSLVTNEQFF.

The V call is TRBV28, the J call TRBJ1-5; 8 bases are shared with TRBD1. Germline V CDR1 and CDR2: MDHEN, SYDVKM. The CDR3 is made up of 14 amino acids. After removal of 6 bases from V and 6 bases from J, the junction contained 7 bases not matched to a gene. Here the CDR3 reads CASRGAGGGQPQHF. As DNA, the CDR3 is TGTGCCAGCAGGGGGGCAGGGGGCGGTCAGCCCCAGCATTTT.

V is TRBV2 and J is TRBJ1-5; TRBD1 matches 8 bases. The CDR3 runs 14 residues. The V gene end was trimmed by 6 bases and the J gene end by 4 bases; junction bases not matched to a gene: 5. Germline V gene lookup returns CDR1 SNHLY and CDR2 FYNNEI. CDR3 sequence reads: CASRLRQGNQPQHF. The CDR3 nucleotides read TGTGCCAGCAGGTTAAGACAGGGGAATCAGCCCCAGCATTTT. The full variable domain, with the rest looked up from reference TRBV2 and TRBJ1-5, is EPEVTQTPSHQVTQMGQEVILRCVPISNHLYFYWYRQILGQKVEFLVSFYNNEISEKSEIFDDQFSVERPDGSNFTLKIRSTKLEDSAMYFCASRLRQGNQPQHFGDGTRLSIL.

The chain has TRBV27 and TRBJ2-5; 9 nucleotides align to TRBD1. V was clipped by 2 bases and J by 3 bases; unmatched bases: 4. Germline V gives CDR1 MNHEY, CDR2 SMNVEV (reference sequence). CDR3 length: 15 residues. The CDR3 nucleotides read TGTGCCAGCAGTTTACTACGGACAGGGGAAGAGACCCAGTACTTC. Translated, it gives CASSLLRTGEETQYF.

V and J are TRBV11-1 and TRBJ1-1, with D tentatively TRBD1 (6 bases). The CDR3 spans 16 residues. V lost 1 base, J lost 6 bases, and 18 bases lay in between. CDR1 and CDR2 from the germline V gene are SGHAT and FQDESV (reference sequence). The CDR3: CASSLGRRGGTPEAFF. CDR3 coding DNA: TGTGCCAGCAGCTTAGGTAGACGGGGGGGCACCCCTGAAGCTTTCTTT.

The chain is built from TRBV7-3 and TRBJ2-7; 7 bases are a match to TRBD2. The CDR3 is 13 residues long. Unmatched junction bases numbered 3, after V lost 2 bases and J lost 5 bases. Germline V lookup: CDR1 SGHTA, CDR2 FQGTGA. This chain's CDR3 is CASSLQRGNEQYF. The CDR3 DNA follows: TGTGCCAGCAGCTTACAGCGGGGTAACGAGCAGTACTTC. The whole variable domain, filled in from reference TRBV7-3 and TRBJ2-7, reads GAGVSQTPSNKVTEKGKYVELRCDPISGHTALYWYRQSLGQGPEFLIYFQGTGAADDSGLPNDRFFAVRPEGSVSTLKIQRTERGDSAVYLCASSLQRGNEQYFGPGTRLTVT.

The chain couples TRBV5-1 to TRBJ2-1; no reliable D call. The CDR3 runs to 15 residues. With 0 bases removed from V and 4 bases from J, the gap between germline ends came to 11 bases. Per germline, CDR1 SGHRS and CDR2 YFSETQ. CDR3 sequence reads: CASSLVVSAYNEQFF. In DNA, the CDR3 is TGCGCCAGCAGCTTGGTAGTTTCGGCTTACAATGAGCAGTTCTTC.

This clone showed up just once. This CDR3 reads CASSPAPKTSGMYNEQFF. In nucleotides, the CDR3 is TGTGCCAGCAGCCCAGCTCCAAAGACTAGCGGGATGTACAATGAGCAGTTCTTC. The chain joins TRBV7-9 to TRBJ2-1, with TRBD2 identical over 11 bases. The CDR3 consists of 18 residues. Germline V lookup: CDR1 SEHNR, CDR2 FQNEAQ (reference sequence). V lost 5 bases to trimming and J lost 4 bases; unmatched junction nucleotides: 13.

This rearrangement joins TRBV9 to TRBJ1-2, with D possibly being TRBD1 (5 bases). Trimming removed 4 bases at V and 8 bases at J, with 30 bases between. The length of the CDR3 is 18 residues. The germline V gene has CDR1 SGDLS and CDR2 YYNGEE. CDR3 in amino acids: CASSPRDGPTAFIAGYTF. As DNA, the CDR3 is TGTGCCAGCAGCCCCCGGGACGGGCCAACCGCTTTCATTGCCGGCTACACCTTC. Complete variable domain (other parts from reference TRBV9 and TRBJ1-2): DSGVTQTPKHLITATGQRVTLRCSPRSGDLSVYWYQQSLDQGLQFLIQYYNGEERAKGNILERFSAQQFPDLHSELNLSSLELGDSALYFCASSPRDGPTAFIAGYTFGSGTRLTVV.

The chain links TRBV6-1 to TRBJ2-7, with D perhaps TRBD2 (5 bases). V was cut by 1 base and J by 0 bases, with 10 bases left in between. The germline V gene encodes CDR1 MNHNS and CDR2 SASEGT. The CDR3 runs 15 residues. The CDR3 sequence is CASSEEPGNSYEQYF. CDR3 in DNA: TGTGCCAGCAGTGAAGAACCCGGGAACTCCTACGAGCAGTACTTC.